This entry concerns a single T cell receptor beta chain. Its antigen is still unknown. The data belong to a study of OX40 agonist ivuxolimab in advanced cancers. Study background: In this trial design, patients received ivuxolimab intravenously at 0.01 to 10 mg/kg every 2 weeks. Averaging about 60 years in age, with a range of about 23 to 79, the cohort was around 83% male.

Findings of the study overall: Undetermined was the antigen specificity of the expanded peripheral T cells.

CDR1 is LNHNV and CDR2 is YYDKDF in the germline V gene (reference sequence). With V trimmed by 0 bases and J by 4 bases, 9 bases remained unmatched. This CDR3 is 17 amino acids long. Generated by immunoSEQ multiplex PCR, the TCRdb table keeps only in-frame clones and is missing some. The table records 35,000 or so clones, approximately 90% of them present only once. The sequence came from an adult with an advanced solid tumor such as melanoma, head and neck, liver or kidney cancer. Sample: CD4+ or CD8+ T cells sorted from blood, taken in a trial of the OX40 agonist ivuxolimab. This sequence joins TRBV15 and TRBJ2-1, with 7 bases aligning to TRBD2. The DNA for the CDR3 is TGTGCCACCAGCAGAGAGGGCCCGGGACTACGATACAATGAGCAGTTCTTC. The encoded protein is CATSREGPGLRYNEQFF.